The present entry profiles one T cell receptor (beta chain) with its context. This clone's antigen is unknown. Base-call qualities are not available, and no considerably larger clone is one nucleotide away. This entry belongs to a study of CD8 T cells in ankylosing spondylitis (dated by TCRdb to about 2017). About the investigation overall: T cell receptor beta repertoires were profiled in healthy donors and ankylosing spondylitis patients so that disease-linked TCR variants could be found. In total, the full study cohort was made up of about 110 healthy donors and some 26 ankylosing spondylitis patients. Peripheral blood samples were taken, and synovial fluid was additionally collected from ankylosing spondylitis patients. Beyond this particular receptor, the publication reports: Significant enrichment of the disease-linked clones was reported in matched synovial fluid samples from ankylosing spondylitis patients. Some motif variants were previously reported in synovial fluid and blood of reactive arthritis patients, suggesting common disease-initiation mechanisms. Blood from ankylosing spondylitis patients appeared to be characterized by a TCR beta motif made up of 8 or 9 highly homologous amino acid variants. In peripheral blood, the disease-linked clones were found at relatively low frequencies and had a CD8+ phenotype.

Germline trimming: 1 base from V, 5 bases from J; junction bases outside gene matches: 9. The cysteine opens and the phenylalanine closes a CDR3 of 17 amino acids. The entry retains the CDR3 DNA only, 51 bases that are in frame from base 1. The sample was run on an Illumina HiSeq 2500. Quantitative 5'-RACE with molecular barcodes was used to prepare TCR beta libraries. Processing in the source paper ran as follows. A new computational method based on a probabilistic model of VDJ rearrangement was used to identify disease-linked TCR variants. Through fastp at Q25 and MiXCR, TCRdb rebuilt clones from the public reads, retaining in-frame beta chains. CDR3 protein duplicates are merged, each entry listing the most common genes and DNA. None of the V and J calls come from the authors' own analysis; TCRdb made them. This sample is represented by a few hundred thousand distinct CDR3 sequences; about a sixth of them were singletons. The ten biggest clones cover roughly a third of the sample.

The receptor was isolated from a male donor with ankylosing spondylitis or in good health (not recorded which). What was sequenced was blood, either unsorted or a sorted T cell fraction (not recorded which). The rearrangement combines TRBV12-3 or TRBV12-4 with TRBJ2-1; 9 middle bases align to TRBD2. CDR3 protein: CASSLVLSGRKHNEQFF. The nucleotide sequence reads TGTGCCAGCAGTTTAGTCCTCAGCGGGAGGAAACACAATGAGCAGTTCTTC.